A single sample is the source of the 16 T cell receptor beta chains below, sequenced in a study of monozygotic twins with inflammatory bowel disease. TCRdb re-called the 5' RACE reads and catalogs CDR3 proteins one per entry, DNA excluded. Its table records around 410,000 distinct CDR3 sequences. Sequenced sample: blood. Every receptor here comes from a human donor with ulcerative colitis or Crohn's disease, or a healthy co-twin of an affected twin (not recorded which).

The chain uses TRBV24-1 and TRBJ2-5; TCRdb outputs TRBD1, but without DNA this stays unchecked. This CDR3 contains 15 residues. The germline V gene encodes CDR1 KGHDR and CDR2 SFDVKD. CDR3: CATGRETGVGETQYF.

V and J are TRBV5-8 and TRBJ2-2; TCRdb's assignment of TRBD2 cannot be checked, as there is no DNA. CDR1 and CDR2 from the germline V gene are SGHTS and YDEGEE. The CDR3 runs to 16 residues. The CDR3 loop is CASSLYVGLSTGELFF.

This chain joins TRBV7-6 and TRBJ1-6. There are 16 residues in the CDR3. The germline V gene encodes CDR1 SGHVS and CDR2 FNYEAQ. The CDR3 protein is CASSARLGSYNSPLHF.

V usage is TRBV5-5 and J usage is TRBJ2-1. The length of the CDR3 is 13 residues. Germline V gene sequence: CDR1 SGHKS, CDR2 YYEKEE (reference sequence). The CDR3 protein is CASSLKENNEQFF.

The chain joins TRBV7-9 to TRBJ2-7; TCRdb selects TRBD1, and the lack of DNA leaves this call unchecked. CDR1 is SEHNR, CDR2 FQNEAQ, per germline (reference sequence). This CDR3 is 17 amino acids long. The CDR3 loop is CASSIKNRDRATYEQYF.

The chain is built from TRBV7-9 and TRBJ2-5; the D call from TCRdb, TRBD1, cannot be confirmed without DNA. Germline lookup yields CDR1 SEHNR and CDR2 FQNEAQ (reference sequence). This CDR3 spans 17 amino acids. This CDR3 reads CASSLGIGTGPQETQYF. The full variable domain, its missing parts supplied by reference TRBV7-9 and TRBJ2-5, is DTGVSQNPRHKITKRGQNVTFRCDPISEHNRLYWYRQTLGQGPEFLTYFQNEAQLEKSRLLSDRFSAERPKGSFSTLEIQRTEQGDSAMYLCASSLGIGTGPQETQYFGPGTRLLVL.

This chain uses TRBV20-1 with TRBJ2-3; no DNA is available, so the TRBD2 call from TCRdb remains unchecked. The CDR3 is made up of 15 amino acids. The germline V gene has CDR1 DFQATT and CDR2 SNEGSKA (reference sequence). Here the CDR3 reads CSATLLAGVTDTQYF.

This rearrangement joins TRBV14 to TRBJ1-4; TCRdb proposes TRBD1, but this gene call is untestable without DNA. The CDR3 runs 16 residues. The germline CDR1 and CDR2 sequences are SGHDN and FVKESK. The CDR3 sequence is CASSPRPGQGNEKLFF.

V gene TRBV7-6 combines with J gene TRBJ2-2; the D gene TCRdb calls, TRBD2, cannot be checked with no DNA. This CDR3 contains 16 residues. Germline CDR1 is SGHVS and CDR2 is FNYEAQ. The CDR3 reads CASSWVAGEGTGELFF.

V usage is TRBV11-2 and J usage is TRBJ2-1; the TCRdb D gene call, TRBD2, has no DNA to confirm it. CDR3 length: 16 residues. Germline assignment: CDR1 SGHAT and CDR2 FQNNGV. The CDR3 loop reads CASSLDLAGGQGEQFF.

This chain uses TRBV6-2 or TRBV6-3 with TRBJ2-7. The CDR3 consists of 13 residues. Germline CDR1 MNHEY, CDR2 SVGEGT. The CDR3 sequence: CASSYQVVEEQYF.

The chain links TRBV14 to TRBJ2-5. Looked up from germline, CDR1 is SGHDN and CDR2 is FVKESK. CDR3 length: 16 residues. The CDR3 here is CASSQVRSSRRETQYF.

V and J are TRBV5-1 and TRBJ2-7; the TCRdb call, TRBD1, lacks DNA for checking. The germline V gene encodes CDR1 SGHRS and CDR2 YFSETQ. CDR3 length equals 16 residues. The CDR3 sequence is CASSPGHLRPLYEQYF. Complete variable domain (other parts from reference TRBV5-1 and TRBJ2-7): KAGVTQTPRYLIKTRGQQVTLSCSPISGHRSVSWYQQTPGQGLQFLFEYFSETQRNKGNFPGRFSGRQFSNSRSEMNVSTLELGDSALYLCASSPGHLRPLYEQYFGPGTRLTVT.

This rearrangement joins TRBV10-3 to TRBJ1-3; TCRdb lists TRBD1, though no DNA is available to test this call. The length of the CDR3 is 16 residues. From germline, CDR1 is ENHRY and CDR2 SYGVKD. The CDR3 is CASSSGARSSGNTIYF.

The gene calls are TRBV28 and TRBJ2-7; TCRdb outputs TRBD1, but without DNA this stays unchecked. The CDR3 sequence is 15 residues long. Germline values: CDR1 MDHEN, CDR2 SYDVKM. The CDR3 here is CATIPSRDKSYEQYF.

The CDR3: CASSFGLMREGHGNEQFF. The chain uses TRBV5-1 and TRBJ2-1; TCRdb calls TRBD2, which cannot be checked without DNA. Germline V gives CDR1 SGHRS, CDR2 YFSETQ. The CDR3 has 18 amino acids.